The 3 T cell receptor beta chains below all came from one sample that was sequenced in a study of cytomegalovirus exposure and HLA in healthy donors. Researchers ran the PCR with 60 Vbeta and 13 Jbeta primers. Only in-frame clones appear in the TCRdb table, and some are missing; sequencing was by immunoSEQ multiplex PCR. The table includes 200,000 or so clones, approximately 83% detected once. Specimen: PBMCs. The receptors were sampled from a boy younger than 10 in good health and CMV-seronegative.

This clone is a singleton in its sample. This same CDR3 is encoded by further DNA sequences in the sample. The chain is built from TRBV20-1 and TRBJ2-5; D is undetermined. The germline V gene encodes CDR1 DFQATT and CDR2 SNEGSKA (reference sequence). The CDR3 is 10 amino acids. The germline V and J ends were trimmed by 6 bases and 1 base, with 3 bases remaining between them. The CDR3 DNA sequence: TGCAGTGCCCTCCAAGAGACCCAGTACTTC. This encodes CSALQETQYF.

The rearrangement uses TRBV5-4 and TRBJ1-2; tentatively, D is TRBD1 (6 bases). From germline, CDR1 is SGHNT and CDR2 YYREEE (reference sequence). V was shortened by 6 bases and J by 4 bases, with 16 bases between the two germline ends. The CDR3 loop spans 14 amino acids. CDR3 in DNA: TGTGCCAGCAACTACAGGGAAGAGACCTATGGCTACACCTTC. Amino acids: CASNYREETYGYTF.

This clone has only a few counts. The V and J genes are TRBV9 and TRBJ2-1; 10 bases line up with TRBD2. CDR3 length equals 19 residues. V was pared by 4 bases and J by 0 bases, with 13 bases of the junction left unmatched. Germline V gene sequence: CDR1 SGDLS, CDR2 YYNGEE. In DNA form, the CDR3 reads TGTGCCAGCAGCCATCCCGGGACTAGCGTTAGGAGCTCCTACAATGAGCAGTTCTTC. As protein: CASSHPGTSVRSSYNEQFF.